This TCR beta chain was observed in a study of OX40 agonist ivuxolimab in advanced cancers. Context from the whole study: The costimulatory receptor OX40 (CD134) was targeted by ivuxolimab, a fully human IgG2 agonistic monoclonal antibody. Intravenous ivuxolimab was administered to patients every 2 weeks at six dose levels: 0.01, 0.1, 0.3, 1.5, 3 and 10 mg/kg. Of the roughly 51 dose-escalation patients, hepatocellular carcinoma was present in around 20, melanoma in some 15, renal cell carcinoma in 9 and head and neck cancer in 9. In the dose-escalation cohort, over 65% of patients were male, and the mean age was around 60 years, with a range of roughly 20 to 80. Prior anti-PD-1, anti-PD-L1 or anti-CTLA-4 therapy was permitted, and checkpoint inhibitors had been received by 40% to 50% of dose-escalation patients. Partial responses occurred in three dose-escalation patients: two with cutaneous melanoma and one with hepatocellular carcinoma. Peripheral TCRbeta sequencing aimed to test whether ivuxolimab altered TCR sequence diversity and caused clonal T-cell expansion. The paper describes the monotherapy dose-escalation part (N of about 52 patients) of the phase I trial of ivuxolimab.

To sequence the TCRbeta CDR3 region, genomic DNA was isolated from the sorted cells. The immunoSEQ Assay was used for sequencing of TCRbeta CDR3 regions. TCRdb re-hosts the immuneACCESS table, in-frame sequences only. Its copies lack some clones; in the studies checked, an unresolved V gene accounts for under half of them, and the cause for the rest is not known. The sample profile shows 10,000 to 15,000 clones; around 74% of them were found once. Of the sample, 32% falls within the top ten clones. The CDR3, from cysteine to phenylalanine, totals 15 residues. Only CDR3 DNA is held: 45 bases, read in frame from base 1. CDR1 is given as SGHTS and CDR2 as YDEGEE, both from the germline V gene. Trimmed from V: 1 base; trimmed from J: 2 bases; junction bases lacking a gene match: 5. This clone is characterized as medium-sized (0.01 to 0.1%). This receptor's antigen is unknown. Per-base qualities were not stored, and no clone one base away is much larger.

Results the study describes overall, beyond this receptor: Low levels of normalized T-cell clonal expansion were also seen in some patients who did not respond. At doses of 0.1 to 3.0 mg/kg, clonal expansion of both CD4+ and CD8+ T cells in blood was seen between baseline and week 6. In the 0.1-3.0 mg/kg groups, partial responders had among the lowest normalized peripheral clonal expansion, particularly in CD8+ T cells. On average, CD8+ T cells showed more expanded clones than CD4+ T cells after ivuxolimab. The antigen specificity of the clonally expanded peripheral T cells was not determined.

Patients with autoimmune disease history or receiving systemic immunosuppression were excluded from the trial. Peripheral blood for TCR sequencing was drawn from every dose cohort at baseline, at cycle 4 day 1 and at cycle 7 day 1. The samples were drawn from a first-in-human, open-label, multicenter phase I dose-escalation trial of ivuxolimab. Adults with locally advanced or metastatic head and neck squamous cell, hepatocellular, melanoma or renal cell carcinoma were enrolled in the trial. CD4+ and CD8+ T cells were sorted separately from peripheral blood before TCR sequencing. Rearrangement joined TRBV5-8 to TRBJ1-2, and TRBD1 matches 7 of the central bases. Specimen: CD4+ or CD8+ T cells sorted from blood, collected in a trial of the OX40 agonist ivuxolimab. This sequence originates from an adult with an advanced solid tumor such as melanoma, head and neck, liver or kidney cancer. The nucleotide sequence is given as TGTGCCAGCAGCTTGTGGGGACAGCCAAACTATGGCTACACCTTC. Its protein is CASSLWGQPNYGYTF.